Following are 32 T cell receptor beta chains from one sample sequenced in a study of cytomegalovirus exposure and HLA in healthy donors. This PCR relied on a set of 60 Vbeta primers and 13 Jbeta primers. Libraries were prepared by immunoSEQ multiplex PCR; TCRdb keeps only in-frame clonotypes and omits some of them. The sample carries approximately 220,000 clones, more than 65% recorded once. Sequenced sample: PBMCs. The source is a woman in her thirties in good health and CMV-seronegative.

This rearrangement joins TRBV27 to TRBJ2-3; D perhaps matches TRBD1 (5 bases). Trimming pared 2 bases from V and 4 bases from J, leaving 10 bases between. Looked up from germline, CDR1 is MNHEY and CDR2 is SMNVEV (reference sequence). This CDR3 has 14 residues. CDR3 loop: CASSLQGLPDTQYF. CDR3 in DNA: TGTGCCAGCAGTTTACAGGGCCTCCCAGATACGCAGTATTTT.

On this clone itself: One end of the junction is discordant with germline, which a read error may explain. The V and J genes are TRBV7-9 and TRBJ2-1, with D perhaps TRBD2 (6 bases). Germline CDR1 reads SEHNR; CDR2 reads FQNEAQ (reference sequence). The CDR3 runs 13 residues. Here the CDR3 DNA reads TGTTCCAGCCTCAGGTGGGGGGACAATGAGCAGTTCTTC. It yields the protein CSSLRWGDNEQFF.

This chain uses TRBV5-1 with TRBJ1-2; no reliable D call. Trimming removed 2 bases from V and 5 bases from J, with 19 bases in between. The germline V gene has CDR1 SGHRS and CDR2 YFSETQ. This CDR3 region has 16 residues. This CDR3 reads CASSFPAGGEMYGYTF. The CDR3 DNA is TGCGCCAGCAGCTTCCCAGCAGGAGGAGAGATGTATGGCTACACCTTC.

The chain joins TRBV6-6 to TRBJ2-3, with 9 bases aligning to TRBD2. V shed 0 bases, J shed 6 bases, and the junction held 7 bases outside the gene matches. The CDR3 totals 16 residues. Germline-derived CDR1 and CDR2 are MNHNY and SVGAGI (reference sequence). The CDR3 sequence: CASSYSGGGAVDTQYF. The CDR3, as DNA: TGTGCCAGCAGTTACTCGGGCGGGGGGGCCGTGGATACGCAGTATTTT.

This clone showed up just once. A far more abundant clone sits one base away, making this likely a read error. The chain recombines TRBV19 with TRBJ1-1; 7 bases fit TRBD1. The CDR3 length is 14 residues. In germline, CDR1 is LNHDA, CDR2 SQIVND (reference sequence). Trimming cost V 5 bases and J 3 bases; bases outside gene matches: 6. CDR3 residues: CASSLTGQYTEAFF. As DNA, the CDR3 is TGTGCCAGTAGTTTGACAGGGCAGTACACTGAAGCTTTCTTT. The whole variable domain, filled in from reference TRBV19 and TRBJ1-1, reads DGGITQSPKYLFRKEGQNVTLSCEQNLNHDAMYWYRQDPGQGLRLIYYSQIVNDFQKGDIAEGYSVSREKKESFPLTVTSAQKNPTAFYLCASSLTGQYTEAFFGQGTRLTVV.

This clone is a singleton in its sample. The V and J genes are TRBV7-8 and TRBJ2-6; D may be TRBD1 (6 bases). This CDR3 region has 16 residues. The germline V gene has CDR1 SGHVS and CDR2 FQNEAQ. Between the trimmed V and J ends, which lost 3 bases and 2 bases, there was a span of 11 bases. The CDR3 protein is CASSFVDRAGANVLTF. CDR3 DNA: TGTGCCAGCAGCTTCGTGGACAGAGCTGGGGCCAACGTCCTGACTTTC. Combining the CDR3 with reference TRBV7-8 and TRBJ2-6 gives the whole variable domain GAGVSQSPRYKVAKRGQDVALRCDPISGHVSLFWYQQALGQGPEFLTYFQNEAQLDKSGLPSDRFFAERPEGSVSTLKIQRTQQEDSAVYLCASSFVDRAGANVLTFGAGSRLTVL.

The chain has TRBV25-1 and TRBJ1-1; unclear D gene. The V gene's germline CDR1 is MGHDK and CDR2 SYGVNS. CDR3 length: 11 residues. The ends were cut back, 6 bases at V and 6 bases at J, with 8 bases in the middle. Written as DNA, the CDR3 is TGTGCCAGCAGAGGAGTCGCTGAAGCTTTCTTT. It yields the protein CASRGVAEAFF.

The rearrangement joins TRBV29-1 to TRBJ2-3; D gene ambiguous. The CDR3 spans 11 residues. The V end was cut by 6 bases, the J end by 4 bases, with 8 bases between. Germline CDR1 SQVTM, CDR2 ANQGSEA. The chain's CDR3 is CSVDVADTQYF. The CDR3 DNA reads TGCAGCGTCGATGTAGCAGATACGCAGTATTTT.

This sequence joins TRBV18 and TRBJ1-1, with TRBD1 matching over 10 bases. This CDR3 contains 15 residues. From germline, CDR1 is KGHSH and CDR2 LQKENI. Trimming removed 6 bases from V and 8 bases from J; junction bases left unmatched: 12. CDR3 in DNA: TGTGCCAGCTCCCCGCGGACAGGGGGGGATGTAGAAGCTTTCTTT. Translated: CASSPRTGGDVEAFF. The full variable domain, in which reference TRBV18 and TRBJ1-1 provide the parts outside the CDR3, is NAGVMQNPRHLVRRRGQEARLRCSPMKGHSHVYWYRQLPEEGLKFMVYLQKENIIDESGMPKERFSAEFPKEGPSILRIQQVVRGDSAAYFCASSPRTGGDVEAFFGQGTRLTVV.

V usage is TRBV4-2 and J usage is TRBJ2-5; possibly TRBD1 for D (5 bases). Matching the DNA end better, TRBJ2-7 makes the J call doubtful. Germline values: CDR1 LGHNA, CDR2 YNFKEQ. This CDR3 is built from 12 residues. CDR3 coding DNA: TGTGCCAGCGGACACGGAGATGACGAGCAGTACTTC. This translates into CASGHGDDEQYF.

The chain combines TRBV27 with TRBJ2-4; 10 positions agree with TRBD1. The CDR3 extends over 16 amino acids. V dropped 6 bases and J dropped 5; count of bases not matched to a gene: 10. Germline V gene lookup returns CDR1 MNHEY and CDR2 SMNVEV (reference sequence). The CDR3 sequence is CASRFSGTGEQNIQYF. The CDR3 nucleotides are TGTGCCAGCAGATTTAGTGGGACAGGGGAGCAAAACATTCAGTACTTC.

In its sample, this clone was seen once. The V gene is TRBV19, the J gene TRBJ1-5; TRBD1 might be the D (6 bases). Germline lookup yields CDR1 LNHDA and CDR2 SQIVND (reference sequence). The CDR3 is 14 residues long. Trimming removed 4 bases at V and 6 bases at J, with 13 bases between. The CDR3 DNA reads as TGTGCCAGTAGTACAGGGGAGCTCGTTCAGCCCCAGCATTTT. It codes for CASSTGELVQPQHF. Full variable domain (missing parts from reference TRBV19 and TRBJ1-5): DGGITQSPKYLFRKEGQNVTLSCEQNLNHDAMYWYRQDPGQGLRLIYYSQIVNDFQKGDIAEGYSVSREKKESFPLTVTSAQKNPTAFYLCASSTGELVQPQHFGDGTRLSIL.

CDR3 residues: CATSRVSWSDSEQFF. Written as DNA, the CDR3 is TGTGCCACCAGCAGAGTTTCGTGGTCTGACAGTGAGCAGTTCTTC. The chain employs TRBV15 and TRBJ2-1; D might be TRBD1 (5 bases). Between the trimmed V and J ends, which lost 1 base and 9 bases, there was a span of 16 bases. Germline CDR1 and CDR2: LNHNV and YYDKDF (reference sequence). This CDR3 is 15 amino acids long. Full variable domain (remainder filled in from reference TRBV15 and TRBJ2-1): DAMVIQNPRYQVTQFGKPVTLSCSQTLNHNVMYWYQQKSSQAPKLLFHYYDKDFNNEADTPDNFQSRRPNTSFCFLDIRSPGLGDTAMYLCATSRVSWSDSEQFFGPGTRLTVL.

CDR3: CASSRREGTEAFF. The CDR3 DNA reads TGTGCCAGCTCTCGCCGGGAAGGGACTGAAGCTTTCTTT. J is TRBJ1-1 and V is TRBV7-8, with D hard to call. Between the trimmed V and J ends, which lost 8 bases and 5 bases, there was a span of 15 bases. Germline CDR1 is SGHVS and CDR2 is FQNEAQ. CDR3 size: 13 residues.

The rearrangement links TRBV30 to TRBJ2-7; 7 nucleotides align to TRBD1. J was trimmed by 4 bases and V by 3 bases; bases with no gene match: 12. CDR1 is GTSNPN and CDR2 is SVGIG in the germline V gene (reference sequence). This CDR3 has 15 residues. The chain's CDR3 is CAWSETTGARYEQYF. CDR3 DNA sequence: TGTGCCTGGAGCGAAACTACAGGGGCGAGGTACGAGCAGTACTTC.

The chain combines TRBV30 with TRBJ2-5; 7 bases align to TRBD2. The CDR3 length is 17 residues. V trimming: 4 bases; J trimming: 0 bases; junction bases outside the gene matches: 14. The germline V gene has CDR1 GTSNPN and CDR2 SVGIG (reference sequence). CDR3 sequence reads: CAWTNVGGGGYQETQYF. The DNA of the CDR3 is TGTGCCTGGACGAACGTTGGCGGGGGAGGGTACCAAGAGACCCAGTACTTC.

The chain combines TRBV6-4 with TRBJ1-5, with D possibly TRBD1 on 6 matching bases. The V end was cut by 6 bases, the J end by 1 base, with 10 bases between. The CDR3 is 14 residues long. Germline lookup yields CDR1 MRHNA and CDR2 SNTAGT. The CDR3 nucleotides read TGTGCCAGCAGCCCGGACAGCAGCAATCAGCCCCAGCATTTT. This translates into CASSPDSSNQPQHF.

The rearrangement links TRBV20-1 to TRBJ2-7, with 8 bases lining up with TRBD2. The CDR3 has 10 residues. Germline trimming cut 3 bases from V and 12 bases from J; bases unmatched to any gene: 4. Germline CDR1 reads DFQATT; CDR2 reads SNEGSKA (reference sequence). CDR3 bases: TGCAGTGCTAGCAGACTAGCGCGGTACTTC. Its protein product is CSASRLARYF.

The sample holds one count of this clone. The chain recombines TRBV9 with TRBJ1-1; unclear D gene. The CDR3 runs 12 residues. Per germline, CDR1 SGDLS and CDR2 YYNGEE. The V end was cut by 7 bases, the J end by 2 bases, with 9 bases between. The CDR3 here is CASSGFNTEAFF. CDR3 coding DNA: TGTGCCAGCTCCGGGTTCAACACTGAAGCTTTCTTT. Complete variable domain (other parts from reference TRBV9 and TRBJ1-1): DSGVTQTPKHLITATGQRVTLRCSPRSGDLSVYWYQQSLDQGLQFLIQYYNGEERAKGNILERFSAQQFPDLHSELNLSSLELGDSALYFCASSGFNTEAFFGQGTRLTVV.

This clone was detected once. The same CDR3 also results from other DNA sequences found in this sample. DNA of the CDR3: TGTGCCAGCACCGGACAGGGTTACACAGATACGCAGTATTTT. Translation: CASTGQGYTDTQYF. The rearrangement uses TRBV11-2 and TRBJ2-3, with 8 nucleotides matching TRBD1. CDR3 length: 14 amino acids. The germline V gene has CDR1 SGHAT and CDR2 FQNNGV. V gave up 7 bases and J gave up 2 bases; unmatched junction bases: 5.

As to this clone: At one end the junction does not follow the germline gene, possibly because of a read error. The chain is built from TRBV7-9 and TRBJ1-1; TRBD1 is a possible D gene (5 bases). The CDR3 sequence is 16 residues long. Germline loops: CDR1 SEHNR, CDR2 FQNEAQ (reference sequence). The CDR3 DNA reads TGTTCCAGCAGCTTACCGGTTGCCCAGGGTTGGCAAGAAGCTTTCTTT. Translation: CSSSLPVAQGWQEAFF.

The CDR3 nucleotides are TGCGCCAGCAGCCAAGTTTCAGGGGATCAGCCCCAGCATTTT. Protein product: CASSQVSGDQPQHF. The chain couples TRBV4-1 to TRBJ1-5, with TRBD1 as a possible D gene (6 bases). Per germline, CDR1 MGHRA and CDR2 YSYEKL. CDR3 size: 14 residues. V lost 1 base and J lost 5, with 9 bases in between.

For this clone: At one boundary the junction diverges from the germline segment, which might be a read error. The V call is TRBV7-9, the J call TRBJ1-1, with TRBD1 matching 7 bases. Germline V gives CDR1 SEHNR, CDR2 FQNEAQ (reference sequence). The CDR3 covers 14 residues. DNA of the CDR3: TGTTCCAGCAGCTCCGGGACAGCGAACACTGAAGCTTTCTTT. It specifies CSSSSGTANTEAFF.

The rearrangement uses TRBV5-6 and TRBJ1-6; 9 nucleotides match TRBD1. With V trimmed by 0 bases and J by 5 bases, 3 bases remained unmatched. The length of the CDR3 is 16 residues. Germline V gene data show CDR1 as SGHDT and CDR2 as YYEEEE. CDR3 amino acids: CASSLGWDRDNSPLHF. CDR3 coding DNA: TGTGCCAGCAGCTTGGGTTGGGACAGGGATAATTCACCCCTCCACTTT. Using reference TRBV5-6 and TRBJ1-6 for the parts outside the CDR3, the full variable domain is DAGVTQSPTHLIKTRGQQVTLRCSPKSGHDTVSWYQQALGQGPQFIFQYYEEEERQRGNFPDRFSGHQFPNYSSELNVNALLLGDSALYLCASSLGWDRDNSPLHFGNGTRLTVT.

The chain combines TRBV30 with TRBJ2-7; TRBD1 might be the D (5 bases). Germline lookup yields CDR1 GTSNPN and CDR2 SVGIG (reference sequence). V lost 0 bases, J lost 3 bases, and 15 bases lay in between. This CDR3 is 15 amino acids long. CDR3 residues: CAWSVRQGPLYEQYF. In DNA form, the CDR3 reads TGTGCCTGGAGTGTACGGCAGGGTCCCCTCTACGAGCAGTACTTC.

The CDR3 DNA sequence: TGCGCCAGCAGCCTAGGACTAGCGGTAAGCTACGAGCAGTACTTC. This codes for CASSLGLAVSYEQYF. The chain has TRBV4-1 and TRBJ2-7; 10 nucleotides line up with TRBD2. In germline, CDR1 is MGHRA, CDR2 YSYEKL. V shed 4 bases, J shed 3 bases, and the junction held 6 bases outside the gene matches. The CDR3 length is 15 residues.

This clone was picked up one time. The chain combines TRBV15 with TRBJ2-7, with 9 bases lining up with TRBD1. Trimming took 3 bases from V and 0 from J; bases not matched to a gene: 3. Germline assignment: CDR1 LNHNV and CDR2 YYDKDF (reference sequence). This CDR3 comprises 15 residues. The CDR3 coding sequence is TGTGCCACCAGCAGGTGGGGACAGGGCTCCTACGAGCAGTACTTC. This encodes CATSRWGQGSYEQYF.

This clone appeared once. This rearrangement joins TRBV5-1 to TRBJ1-2; no clear D gene. CDR1 is SGHRS and CDR2 is YFSETQ in the germline V gene. The V end lost 4 bases, the J end lost 8 bases, and 24 bases lay between the germline ends. The CDR3 loop spans 16 amino acids. CDR3 DNA sequence: TGCGCCAGCAGCCCCCAAGCGGCCTCCCCGTCTATCGGCTACACCTTC. It codes for CASSPQAASPSIGYTF.

The chain joins TRBV9 to TRBJ2-1; 16 bases match TRBD2. The CDR3 is 17 amino acids. V was pared by 4 bases and J by 4 bases, with 5 bases of the junction left unmatched. CDR1 is SGDLS and CDR2 is YYNGEE in the germline V gene. Written as DNA, the CDR3 is TGTGCCAGCAGCCTGGGACTAGCGGGGGGGGTTTACAATGAGCAGTTCTTC. Its translation: CASSLGLAGGVYNEQFF.

This clone was recorded once. The rearrangement uses TRBV7-9 and TRBJ2-7, with D tentatively TRBD2 (7 bases). Germline loops: CDR1 SEHNR, CDR2 FQNEAQ (reference sequence). The CDR3 sequence is 13 residues long. Trimming pared 3 bases from V and 7 bases from J, leaving 13 bases between. CDR3 nucleotide sequence: TGTGCCAGCAGCTTCGGGGGGCGAGGGGAGCAGTACTTC. Translated: CASSFGGRGEQYF. The full variable domain, its missing parts supplied by reference TRBV7-9 and TRBJ2-7, is DTGVSQNPRHKITKRGQNVTFRCDPISEHNRLYWYRQTLGQGPEFLTYFQNEAQLEKSRLLSDRFSAERPKGSFSTLEIQRTEQGDSAMYLCASSFGGRGEQYFGPGTRLTVT.

This sequence joins TRBV9 and TRBJ2-3; possibly TRBD2 for D (6 bases). The CDR3 consists of 15 residues. V was shortened by 0 bases and J by 6 bases, with 14 bases between the two germline ends. Germline V CDR1 and CDR2: SGDLS, YYNGEE. The CDR3 loop is CASSVGGTDKDTQYF. The CDR3 DNA sequence: TGTGCCAGCAGCGTAGGCGGGACCGACAAGGATACGCAGTATTTT.

The genes are TRBV6-1 and TRBJ2-5; no clear D. Germline lookup yields CDR1 MNHNS and CDR2 SASEGT. CDR3 length equals 14 residues. V gave up 5 bases and J gave up 1 base, with 11 bases separating them. The CDR3 here is CASSRTNTQETQYF. The CDR3 region has the DNA TGTGCCAGCAGTCGTACTAACACCCAAGAGACCCAGTACTTC.